This entry lists 3 T cell receptor beta chains sequenced from one sample in a study of blood T cell repertoires in COVID-19. The method was immunoSEQ multiplex PCR; TCRdb's version includes in-frame clones alone and lacks a portion of them. The sample lists 30,000 to 40,000 clones, roughly 84% occurring once. The sequenced material came from peripheral blood. All receptors derive from a man aged 60-69 years with active COVID-19.

The chain uses TRBV14 and TRBJ1-5; D is perhaps TRBD1 (6 bases). V dropped 1 base and J dropped 4 bases, with 8 bases sitting between them. Germline V gives CDR1 SGHDN, CDR2 FVKESK. The CDR3 consists of 14 residues. CDR3 bases: TGTGCCAGCAGCCAAGGCAGGGGAAATCAGCCCCAGCATTTT. It encodes CASSQGRGNQPQHF.

The rearrangement links TRBV5-1 to TRBJ2-3; 8 nucleotides agree with TRBD1. J lost 5 bases, V lost 0 bases, and 5 bases had no gene match. The CDR3 loop spans 15 amino acids. Germline CDR1 reads SGHRS; CDR2 reads YFSETQ. The CDR3 DNA reads TGCGCCAGCAGCTTGGCCCAGGGGGCAAGAGATACGCAGTATTTT. Its translation is CASSLAQGARDTQYF.

This chain joins TRBV9 and TRBJ1-1, with D perhaps matching TRBD1 (6 bases). The CDR3 extends over 13 amino acids. V gave up 0 bases and J gave up 7 bases, with 10 bases separating them. CDR1 is SGDLS and CDR2 is YYNGEE in the germline V gene. The chain's CDR3 is CASSVGVGGEAFF. In DNA form, the CDR3 reads TGTGCCAGCAGCGTAGGGGTAGGGGGTGAAGCTTTCTTT.